This TCR beta chain was sequenced during a study of response to subunit inactivated influenza vaccine. Study results and limitations: The authors put forward the suggestion that each seasonal influenza vaccination may bring in only a limited number of new T cells.

MiXCR was run by TCRdb on the RT-PCR reads, yielding one entry per CDR3 protein. The sample yields fewer than 550,000 distinct CDR3 sequences, about 25% seen once. This clonotype was observed a handful of times. Its antigen is unknown. The sequencing here drew on CD4+ T cells sorted from PBMCs, taken 5 to 6 days after vaccination. The sequence was obtained from a man over 45 who received an inactivated influenza vaccine.

The CDR3 region is CASSPGGPEAFF. CDR3 nucleotides: TGTGCCAGCTCACCAGGAGGCCCTGAAGCTTTCTTT. The chain uses TRBV18 and TRBJ1-1; D gene unclear. The ends were cut back, 2 bases at V and 6 bases at J, with 7 bases in the middle. Per germline, CDR1 KGHSH and CDR2 LQKENI. The CDR3 is made up of 12 amino acids. Combining the CDR3 with reference TRBV18 and TRBJ1-1 gives the whole variable domain NAGVMQNPRHLVRRRGQEARLRCSPMKGHSHVYWYRQLPEEGLKFMVYLQKENIIDESGMPKERFSAEFPKEGPSILRIQQVVRGDSAAYFCASSPGGPEAFFGQGTRLTVV.